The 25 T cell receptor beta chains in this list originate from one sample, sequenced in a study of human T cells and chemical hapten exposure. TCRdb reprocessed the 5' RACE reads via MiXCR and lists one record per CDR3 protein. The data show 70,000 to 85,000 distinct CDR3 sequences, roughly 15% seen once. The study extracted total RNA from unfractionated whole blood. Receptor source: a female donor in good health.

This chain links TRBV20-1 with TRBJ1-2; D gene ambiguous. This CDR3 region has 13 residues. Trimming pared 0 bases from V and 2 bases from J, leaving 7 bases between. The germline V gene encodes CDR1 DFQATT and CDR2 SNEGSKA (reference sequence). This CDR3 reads CSARDGLNYGYTF. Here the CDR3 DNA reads TGCAGTGCTAGAGACGGACTCAACTATGGCTACACCTTC.

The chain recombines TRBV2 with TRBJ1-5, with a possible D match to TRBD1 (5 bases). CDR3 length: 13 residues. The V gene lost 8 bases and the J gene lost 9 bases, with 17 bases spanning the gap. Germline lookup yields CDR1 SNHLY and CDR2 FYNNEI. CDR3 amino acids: CASGAEQGTPQHF. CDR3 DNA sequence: TGTGCCAGCGGGGCTGAGCAGGGTACGCCCCAGCATTTT. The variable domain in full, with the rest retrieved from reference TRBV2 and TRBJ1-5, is EPEVTQTPSHQVTQMGQEVILRCVPISNHLYFYWYRQILGQKVEFLVSFYNNEISEKSEIFDDQFSVERPDGSNFTLKIRSTKLEDSAMYFCASGAEQGTPQHFGDGTRLSIL.

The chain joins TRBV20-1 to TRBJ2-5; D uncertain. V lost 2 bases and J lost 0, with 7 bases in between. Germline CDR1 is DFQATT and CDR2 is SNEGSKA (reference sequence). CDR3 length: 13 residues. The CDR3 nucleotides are TGCAGTGCTAGAAAAACCAACCAAGAGACCCAGTACTTC. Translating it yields CSARKTNQETQYF.

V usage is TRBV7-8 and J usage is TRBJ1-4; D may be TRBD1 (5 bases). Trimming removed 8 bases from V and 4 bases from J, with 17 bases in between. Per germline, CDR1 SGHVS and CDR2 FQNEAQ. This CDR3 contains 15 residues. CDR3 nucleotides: TGTGCCAGCCGGAGACTTGGGGGGAATAATGAAAAACTGTTTTTT. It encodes CASRRLGGNNEKLFF.

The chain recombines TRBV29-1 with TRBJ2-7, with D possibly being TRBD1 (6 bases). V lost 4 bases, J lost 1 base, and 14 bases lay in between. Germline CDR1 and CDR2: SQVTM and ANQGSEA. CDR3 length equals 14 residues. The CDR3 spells CSVGTQGPSYEQYF. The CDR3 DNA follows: TGCAGCGTTGGTACTCAGGGGCCGTCCTACGAGCAGTACTTC.

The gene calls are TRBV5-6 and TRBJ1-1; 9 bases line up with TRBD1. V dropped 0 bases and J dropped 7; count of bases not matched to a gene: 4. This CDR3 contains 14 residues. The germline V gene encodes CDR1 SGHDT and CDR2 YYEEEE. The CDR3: CASSLGGTGIEAFF. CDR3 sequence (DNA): TGTGCCAGCAGCTTGGGCGGGACAGGGATTGAAGCTTTCTTT.

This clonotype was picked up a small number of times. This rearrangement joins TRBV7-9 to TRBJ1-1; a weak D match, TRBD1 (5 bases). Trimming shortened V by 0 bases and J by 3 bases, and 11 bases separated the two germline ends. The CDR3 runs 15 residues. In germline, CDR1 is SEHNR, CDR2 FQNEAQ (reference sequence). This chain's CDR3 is CASSLAKGADTEAFF. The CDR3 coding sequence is TGTGCCAGCAGCTTAGCGAAAGGGGCGGACACTGAAGCTTTCTTT. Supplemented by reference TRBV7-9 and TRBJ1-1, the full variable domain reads DTGVSQNPRHKITKRGQNVTFRCDPISEHNRLYWYRQTLGQGPEFLTYFQNEAQLEKSRLLSDRFSAERPKGSFSTLEIQRTEQGDSAMYLCASSLAKGADTEAFFGQGTRLTVV.

The CDR3 DNA is TGTGCCAGCAGCTTGGGACTAGCTAACGAGCAGTACTTC. It encodes CASSLGLANEQYF. The J gene is TRBJ2-7, the V gene TRBV11-2; TRBD2 matches 9 bases. Germline assignment: CDR1 SGHAT and CDR2 FQNNGV. This CDR3 is 13 amino acids long. Germline trimming cut 3 bases from V and 5 bases from J; bases unmatched to any gene: 2.

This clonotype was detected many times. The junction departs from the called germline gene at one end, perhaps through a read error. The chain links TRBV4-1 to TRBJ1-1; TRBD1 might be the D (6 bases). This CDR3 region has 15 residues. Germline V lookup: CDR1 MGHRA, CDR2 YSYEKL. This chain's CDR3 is CASSQDRTAYTEAFF. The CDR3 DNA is TGCGCCAGCAGCCAAGACAGGACAGCTTATACCGAAGCCTTCTTT.

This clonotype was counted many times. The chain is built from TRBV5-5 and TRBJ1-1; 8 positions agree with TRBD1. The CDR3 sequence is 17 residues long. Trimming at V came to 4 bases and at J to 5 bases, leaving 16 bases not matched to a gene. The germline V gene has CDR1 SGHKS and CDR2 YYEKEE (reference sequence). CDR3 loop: CASSSPAEDRARTEAFF. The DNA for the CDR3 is TGTGCCAGCAGCAGCCCAGCGGAGGACAGGGCAAGGACTGAAGCTTTCTTT.

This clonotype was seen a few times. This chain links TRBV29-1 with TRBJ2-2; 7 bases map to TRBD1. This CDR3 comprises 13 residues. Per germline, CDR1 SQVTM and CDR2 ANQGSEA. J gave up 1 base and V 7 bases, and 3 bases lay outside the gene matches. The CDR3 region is CSGGQRNTGELFF. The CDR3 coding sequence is TGCAGCGGGGGACAGAGGAACACCGGGGAGCTGTTTTTT.

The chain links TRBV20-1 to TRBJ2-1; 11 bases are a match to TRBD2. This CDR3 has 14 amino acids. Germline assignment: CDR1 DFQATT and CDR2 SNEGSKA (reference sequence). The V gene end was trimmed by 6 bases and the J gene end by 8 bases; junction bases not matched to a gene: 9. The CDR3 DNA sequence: TGCAGTGCCCAGACTAGCGGGATAGGCTATGAGCAGTTCTTC. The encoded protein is CSAQTSGIGYEQFF.

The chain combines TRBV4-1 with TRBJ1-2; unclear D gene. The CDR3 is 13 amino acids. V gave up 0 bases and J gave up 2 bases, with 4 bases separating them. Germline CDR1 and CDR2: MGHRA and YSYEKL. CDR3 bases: TGCGCCAGCAGCCAAGAAAACAACTATGGCTACACCTTC. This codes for CASSQENNYGYTF.

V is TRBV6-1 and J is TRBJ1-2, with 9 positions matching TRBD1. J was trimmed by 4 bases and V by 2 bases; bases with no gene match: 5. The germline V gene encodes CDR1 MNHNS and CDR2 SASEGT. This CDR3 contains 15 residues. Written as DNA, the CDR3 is TGTGCCAGCAGTGAACCGGGACAGGGCGGCTATGGCTACACCTTC. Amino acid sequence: CASSEPGQGGYGYTF.

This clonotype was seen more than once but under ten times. CDR3 residues: CASRYSSPGGEQYF. The CDR3 nucleotides are TGTGCCAGCAGATACTCCTCACCGGGGGGGGAGCAGTACTTC. The V call is TRBV2, the J call TRBJ2-7; 8 bases fit TRBD2. Germline assignment: CDR1 SNHLY and CDR2 FYNNEI. There are 14 residues in the CDR3. J gave up 7 bases and V 6 bases, and 11 bases lay outside the gene matches. Drawing the rest from reference TRBV2 and TRBJ2-7, the complete variable domain is EPEVTQTPSHQVTQMGQEVILRCVPISNHLYFYWYRQILGQKVEFLVSFYNNEISEKSEIFDDQFSVERPDGSNFTLKIRSTKLEDSAMYFCASRYSSPGGEQYFGPGTRLTVT.

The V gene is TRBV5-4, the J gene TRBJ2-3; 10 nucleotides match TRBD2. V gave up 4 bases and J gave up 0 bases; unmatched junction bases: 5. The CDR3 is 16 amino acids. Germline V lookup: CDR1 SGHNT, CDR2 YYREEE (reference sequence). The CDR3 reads CASSLKTSGSTDTQYF. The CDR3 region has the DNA TGTGCCAGCAGCCTTAAGACTAGCGGGAGCACAGATACGCAGTATTTT.

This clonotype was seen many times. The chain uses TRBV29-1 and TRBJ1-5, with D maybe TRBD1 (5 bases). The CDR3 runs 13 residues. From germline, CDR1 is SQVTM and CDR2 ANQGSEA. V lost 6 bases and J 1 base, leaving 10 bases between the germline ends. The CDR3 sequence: CSVLPGSNQPQHF. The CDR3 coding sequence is TGCAGCGTCCTTCCAGGGAGCAATCAGCCCCAGCATTTT. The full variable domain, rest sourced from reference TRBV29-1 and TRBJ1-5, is SAVISQKPSRDICQRGTSLTIQCQVDSQVTMMFWYRQQPGQSLTLIATANQGSEATYESGFVIDKFPISRPNLTFSTLTVSNMSPEDSSIYLCSVLPGSNQPQHFGDGTRLSIL.

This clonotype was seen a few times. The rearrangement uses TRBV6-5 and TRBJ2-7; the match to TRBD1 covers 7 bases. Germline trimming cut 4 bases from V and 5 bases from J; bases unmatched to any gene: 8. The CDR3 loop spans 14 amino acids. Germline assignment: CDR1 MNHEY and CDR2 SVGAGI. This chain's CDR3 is CASSSGQSTHEQYF. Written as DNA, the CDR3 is TGTGCCAGCAGTTCGGGACAGAGCACCCACGAGCAGTACTTC.

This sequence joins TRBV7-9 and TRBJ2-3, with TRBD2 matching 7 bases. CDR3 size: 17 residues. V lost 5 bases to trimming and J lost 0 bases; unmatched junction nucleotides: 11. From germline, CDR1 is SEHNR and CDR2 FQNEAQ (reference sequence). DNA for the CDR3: TGTGCCAGCAGCCCACGACTAGCCGCCCCTAGCACAGATACGCAGTATTTT. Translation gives CASSPRLAAPSTDTQYF.

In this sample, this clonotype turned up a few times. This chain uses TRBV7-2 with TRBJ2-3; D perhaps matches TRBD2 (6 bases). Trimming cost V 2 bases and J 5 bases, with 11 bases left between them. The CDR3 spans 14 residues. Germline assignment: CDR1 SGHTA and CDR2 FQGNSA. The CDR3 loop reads CASSLRRDGDTQYF. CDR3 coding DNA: TGTGCCAGCAGCTTAAGGCGGGATGGAGATACGCAGTATTTT.

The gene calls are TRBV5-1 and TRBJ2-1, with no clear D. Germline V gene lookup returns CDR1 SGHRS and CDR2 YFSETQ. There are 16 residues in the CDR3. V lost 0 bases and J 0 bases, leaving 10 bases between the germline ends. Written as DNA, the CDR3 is TGCGCCAGCAGCTTGGGCAGTTCCAGCTCCTACAATGAGCAGTTCTTC. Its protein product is CASSLGSSSSYNEQFF.

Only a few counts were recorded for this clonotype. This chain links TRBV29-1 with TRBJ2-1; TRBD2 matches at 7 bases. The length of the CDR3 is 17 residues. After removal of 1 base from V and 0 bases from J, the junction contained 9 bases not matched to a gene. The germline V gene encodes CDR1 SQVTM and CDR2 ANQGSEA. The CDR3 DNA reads TGCAGCGTTGAAGGTTTAGGGACTACGAGCTCCTACAATGAGCAGTTCTTC. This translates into CSVEGLGTTSSYNEQFF.

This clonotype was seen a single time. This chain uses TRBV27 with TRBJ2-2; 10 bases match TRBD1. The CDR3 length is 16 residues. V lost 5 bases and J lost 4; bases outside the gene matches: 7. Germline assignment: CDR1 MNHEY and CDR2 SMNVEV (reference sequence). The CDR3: CASSDSGQGTTGELFF. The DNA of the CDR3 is TGTGCCAGCAGTGACTCGGGACAGGGGACCACCGGGGAGCTGTTTTTT.

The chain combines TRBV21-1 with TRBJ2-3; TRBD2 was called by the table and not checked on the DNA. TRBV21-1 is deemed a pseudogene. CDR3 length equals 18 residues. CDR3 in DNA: TGTGCCAGCAGCAAAGGGAGGGACAGGACTAGCGTCGCAGATACGCAGTATTTT. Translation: CASSKGRDRTSVADTQYF.

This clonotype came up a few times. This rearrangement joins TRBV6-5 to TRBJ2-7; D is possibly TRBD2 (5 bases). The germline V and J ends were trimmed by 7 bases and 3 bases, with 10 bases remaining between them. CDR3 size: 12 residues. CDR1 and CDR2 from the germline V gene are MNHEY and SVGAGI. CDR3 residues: CASTSPHYEQYF. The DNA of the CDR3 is TGTGCCAGCACTAGCCCACACTACGAGCAGTACTTC.